This T cell receptor (beta chain) was recorded in a study of response to subunit inactivated influenza vaccine (dated by TCRdb to between 2018 and 2020). Describing the broader study: To follow how T cells responded to a trivalent subunit inactivated influenza vaccine, the researchers relied on deep quantitative profiling of the T cell receptor repertoire. Results the study describes overall, beyond this receptor: It was suggested by the authors that each seasonal influenza vaccination may recruit only a limited number of new T cells.

On this clonotype itself: The target of this receptor is not known. The sample holds no much larger clone one base away, and base qualities are not on file.

The library was produced with RT-PCR. The listed sequencing device is Illumina HiSeq 2500. The public sequencing data were trimmed at Q25 with fastp and processed into clonotypes with MiXCR by TCRdb, which kept only in-frame beta chains. Each entry merges the rows of one CDR3 protein and shows their most common DNA and genes. Within this sample are around 170,000 distinct CDR3 sequences, with roughly a tenth of them counted one time only. The ten largest clonotypes hold roughly 40% of the sample. Counted from cysteine to phenylalanine, this CDR3 has 13 amino acids. Only the CDR3 DNA is retained, 39 bases long and in frame from the first base. The V and J ends are trimmed by 1 base and 4 bases, leaving 7 bases between them.

Recombination linked TRBV12-3 or TRBV12-4 to TRBJ1-2, with a weak D call of TRBD1 (5 bases match). This receptor was identified in a man between 50 and 69 years old who received an inactivated influenza vaccine. Donor details come from another sample of the same person, matched by shared clones. The sequencing used CD8+ T cells sorted from PBMCs, collected less than 30 months after vaccination. The CDR3 reads CASSLGGFYGYTF. The DNA sequence is given as TGTGCCAGCAGTTTAGGGGGCTTCTATGGCTACACCTTC.